These 9 T cell receptor beta chains were all obtained from the same sample, sequenced in a study of blood T cell repertoires in COVID-19 (dated by TCRdb to 2020 to 2022). Receptors were amplified or captured by the immunoSEQ multiplex PCR assay. TCRdb mirrors the immuneACCESS table, restricted to in-frame sequences. Some clones are absent from its copies; in checked studies, under half trace to an unresolved V gene, and the reason for the others is unknown. The sample table shows about 200,000 clones, and around 83% are seen once. The ten top clones hold around 23% of the sample. Sequences were obtained from PBMCs or T cells enriched from blood (not recorded which). Receptors originate from a woman between 35 and 50 years old in a cohort exposed to, infected with or recovered from COVID-19 (not recorded which).

In its sample, this clone was seen once. This rearrangement joins TRBV5-1 to TRBJ1-3, with D possibly being TRBD1 (6 bases). V lost 2 bases and J 0 bases, leaving 21 bases between the germline ends. The length of the CDR3 is 19 residues. Germline assignment: CDR1 SGHRS and CDR2 YFSETQ. CDR3 nucleotides: TGCGCCAGCAGCTTCCACCCGACAGGCTTTGTTTACTCTGGAAACACCATATATTTT. It encodes CASSFHPTGFVYSGNTIYF.

The rearrangement links TRBV19 to TRBJ1-1, with TRBD1 matching 9 bases. With V trimmed by 6 bases and J by 2 bases, 4 bases remained unmatched. The CDR3 runs to 14 residues. Looked up from germline, CDR1 is LNHDA and CDR2 is SQIVND (reference sequence). The CDR3 sequence: CASRDRGENTEAFF. CDR3 bases: TGTGCCAGTAGGGACAGGGGTGAAAACACTGAAGCTTTCTTT.

DNA for the CDR3: TGCGCCAGCAGCCAAGAGGTGGGGAGCGGCTATGGCTACACCTTC. As protein: CASSQEVGSGYGYTF. The genes are TRBV4-1 and TRBJ1-2; unclear D gene. Trimming removed 0 bases from V and 4 bases from J, with 12 bases in between. This CDR3 is built from 15 residues. Germline-derived CDR1 and CDR2 are MGHRA and YSYEKL.

In its sample, this clone was seen once. V usage is TRBV30 and J usage is TRBJ2-2, with D unresolved. Germline V gene data show CDR1 as GTSNPN and CDR2 as SVGIG (reference sequence). The length of the CDR3 is 14 residues. Trimming shortened V by 2 bases and J by 4 bases, and 11 bases separated the two germline ends. DNA of the CDR3: TGTGCCTGGAGTATATTAACCGGCACCGGGGAGCTGTTTTTT. Protein product: CAWSILTGTGELFF.

The rearrangement joins TRBV5-1 to TRBJ1-2; D remains unclear. The CDR3 runs to 13 residues. V was cut by 6 bases and J by 9 bases, with 18 bases left in between. Germline CDR1 is SGHRS and CDR2 is YFSETQ. This CDR3 reads CASTAAALMRYTF. CDR3 DNA sequence: TGCGCCAGCACTGCGGCAGCCCTTATGCGCTACACCTTC.

The gene calls are TRBV4-3 and TRBJ2-7, with D perhaps TRBD1 (5 bases). Trimming cost V 2 bases and J 3 bases, with 11 bases left between them. CDR1 is LGHNA and CDR2 is YSLEER in the germline V gene. The CDR3 sequence is 14 residues long. CDR3 region: CASSQLTGNYEQYF. CDR3 DNA sequence: TGCGCCAGCAGCCAATTAACAGGAAACTACGAGCAGTACTTC.

The chain links TRBV9 to TRBJ2-7; the D is unclear. The germline V gene encodes CDR1 SGDLS and CDR2 YYNGEE. The length of the CDR3 is 15 residues. The ends were cut back, 0 bases at V and 3 bases at J, with 13 bases in the middle. The CDR3 DNA reads as TGTGCCAGCAGCGTAGGTAGTGAGTACGACTACGAGCAGTACTTC. As protein: CASSVGSEYDYEQYF.

This clone has more than one count but fewer than ten. The chain uses TRBV7-2 and TRBJ1-4; D not certain. CDR3 length: 14 residues. CDR1 is SGHTA, CDR2 FQGNSA, per germline. Deletions cut 5 bases from V and 4 bases from J, with 11 bases between. The CDR3 here is CASSPDTFNEKLFF. CDR3 bases: TGTGCCAGCAGCCCCGACACCTTTAATGAAAAACTGTTTTTT.

CDR3 sequence reads: CAWSVAGFSYEQYF. The CDR3 bases are TGTGCCTGGAGTGTAGCGGGATTCTCCTACGAGCAGTACTTC. The chain joins TRBV30 to TRBJ2-7; 7 nucleotides match TRBD2. This CDR3 has 14 residues. The J segment lost 0 bases and the V segment lost 0 bases, leaving 2 bases of the junction unmatched. The germline V gene encodes CDR1 GTSNPN and CDR2 SVGIG (reference sequence).